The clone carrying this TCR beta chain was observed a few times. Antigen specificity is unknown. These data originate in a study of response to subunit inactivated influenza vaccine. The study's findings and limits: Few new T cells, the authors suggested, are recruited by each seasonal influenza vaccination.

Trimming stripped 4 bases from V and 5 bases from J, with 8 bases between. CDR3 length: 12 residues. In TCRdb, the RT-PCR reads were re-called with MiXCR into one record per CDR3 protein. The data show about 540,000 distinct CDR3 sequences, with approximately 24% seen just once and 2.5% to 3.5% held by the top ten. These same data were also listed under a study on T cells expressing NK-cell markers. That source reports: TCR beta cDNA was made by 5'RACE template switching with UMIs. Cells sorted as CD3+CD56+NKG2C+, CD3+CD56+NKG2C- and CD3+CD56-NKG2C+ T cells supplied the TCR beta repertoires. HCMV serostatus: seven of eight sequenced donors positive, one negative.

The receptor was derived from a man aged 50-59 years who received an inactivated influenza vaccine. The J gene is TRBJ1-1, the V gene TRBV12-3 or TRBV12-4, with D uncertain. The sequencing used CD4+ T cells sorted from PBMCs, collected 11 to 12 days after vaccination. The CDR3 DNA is TGTGCCAGCAGTTACCAGAAAACTGAAGCTTTCTTT. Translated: CASSYQKTEAFF.